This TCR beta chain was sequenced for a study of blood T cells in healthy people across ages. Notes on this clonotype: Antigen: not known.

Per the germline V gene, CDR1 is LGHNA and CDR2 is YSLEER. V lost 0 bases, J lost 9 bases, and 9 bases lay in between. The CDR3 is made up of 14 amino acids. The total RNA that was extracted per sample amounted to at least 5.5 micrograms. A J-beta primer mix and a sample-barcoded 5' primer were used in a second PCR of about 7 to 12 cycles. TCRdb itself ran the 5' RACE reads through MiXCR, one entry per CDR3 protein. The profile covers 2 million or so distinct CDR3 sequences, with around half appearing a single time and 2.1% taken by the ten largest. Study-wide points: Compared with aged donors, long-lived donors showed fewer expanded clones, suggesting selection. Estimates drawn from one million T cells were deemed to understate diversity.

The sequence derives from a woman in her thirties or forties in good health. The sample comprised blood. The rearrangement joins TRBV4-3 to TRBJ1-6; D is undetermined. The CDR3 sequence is CASSQDSGASPLHF. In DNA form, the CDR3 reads TGCGCCAGCAGCCAAGATTCGGGCGCTTCACCCCTCCACTTT.